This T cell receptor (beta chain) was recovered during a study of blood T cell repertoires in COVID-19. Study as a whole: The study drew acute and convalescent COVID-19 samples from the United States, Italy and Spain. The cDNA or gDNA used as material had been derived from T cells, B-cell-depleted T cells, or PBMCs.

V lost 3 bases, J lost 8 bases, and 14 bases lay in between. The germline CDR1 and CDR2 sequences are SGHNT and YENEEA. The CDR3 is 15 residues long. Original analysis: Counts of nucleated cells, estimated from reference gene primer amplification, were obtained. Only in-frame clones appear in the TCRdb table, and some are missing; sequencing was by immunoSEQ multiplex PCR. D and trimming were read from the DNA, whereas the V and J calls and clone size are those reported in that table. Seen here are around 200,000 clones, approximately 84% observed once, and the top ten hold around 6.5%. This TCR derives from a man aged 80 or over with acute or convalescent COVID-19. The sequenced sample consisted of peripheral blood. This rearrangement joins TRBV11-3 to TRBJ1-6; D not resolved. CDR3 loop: CASSLFAGIDSPLHF. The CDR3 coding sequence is TGTGCCAGCAGCTTGTTCGCAGGAATTGATTCACCCCTCCACTTT.